This T cell receptor beta chain derives from a study of OX40 agonist ivuxolimab in advanced cancers. The repertoire was sequenced with immunoSEQ multiplex PCR; TCRdb's copy has only in-frame clones and lacks some. In the table there are about 64,000 clones, roughly 90% of which are singletons. Points on this clone: Antigen specificity is unknown.

Germline V gives CDR1 SGHNT, CDR2 YYREEE (reference sequence). This CDR3 has 14 residues. V lost 0 bases and J 3 bases, leaving 10 bases between the germline ends. Study-wide results and caveats: The average count of expanded clones was higher among CD8+ T cells than among CD4+. Circulating CD4+ and CD8+ T cells showed clonal expansion by week 6 at 0.1 to 3.0 mg/kg. Among the least clonally expanded were partial responders at 0.1-3.0 mg/kg.

This TCR derives from an adult with an advanced solid tumor such as melanoma, head and neck, liver or kidney cancer. This specimen consisted of CD4+ or CD8+ T cells sorted from blood, obtained in a trial of the OX40 agonist ivuxolimab. The chain recombines TRBV5-4 with TRBJ2-7, with D perhaps TRBD1 (6 bases). CDR3: CASSLEEGVYEQYF. CDR3 bases: TGTGCCAGCAGCTTGGAAGAGGGGGTCTACGAGCAGTACTTC.